Sequencing of this TCR beta chain was carried out in a study of blood T cell repertoires in COVID-19. Whole-study context: The United States, Italy and Spain supplied acute and convalescent COVID-19 samples. Nucleic acid was either cDNA or gDNA, and it came from T cells, B-cell-depleted T cells, or PBMCs.

Original processing notes: Amplified reference gene primers provided the basis for estimating nucleated cell counts. TCRdb's table, derived via immunoSEQ multiplex PCR, lists solely in-frame clones and lacks some. The DNA gave D and trimming, while V, J and clone size come from that table. The data show 250,000 or so clones, with about 83% seen just once and about 4% held by the top ten. This clone was recorded once. CDR1 is SNHLY, CDR2 FYNNEI, per germline. This CDR3 is built from 15 residues. V was clipped by 7 bases and J by 0 bases, with 15 bases between them. This clonotype was obtained from a man aged 45-60 years with acute or convalescent COVID-19. Material: peripheral blood. The genes are TRBV2 and TRBJ1-2; D gene unclear. The CDR3 DNA sequence: TGTGCCAGCACCCCTTTGTCCGGGACTAACTATGGCTACACCTTC. Protein: CASTPLSGTNYGYTF.